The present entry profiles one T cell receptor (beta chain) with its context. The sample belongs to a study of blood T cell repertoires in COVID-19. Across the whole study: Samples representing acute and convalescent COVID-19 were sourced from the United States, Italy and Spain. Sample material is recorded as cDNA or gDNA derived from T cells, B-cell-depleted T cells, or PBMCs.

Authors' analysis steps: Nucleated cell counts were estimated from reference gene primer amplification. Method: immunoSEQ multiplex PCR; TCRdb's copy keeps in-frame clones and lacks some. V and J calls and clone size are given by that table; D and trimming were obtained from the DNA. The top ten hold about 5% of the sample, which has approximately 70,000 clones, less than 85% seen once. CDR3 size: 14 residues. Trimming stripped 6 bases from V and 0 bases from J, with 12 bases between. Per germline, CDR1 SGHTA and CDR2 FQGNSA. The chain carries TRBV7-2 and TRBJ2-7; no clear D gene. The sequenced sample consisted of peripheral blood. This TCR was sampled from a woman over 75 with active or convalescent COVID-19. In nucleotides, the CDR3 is TGTGCCAGCAGTCCTAGTTGGAGCTCCTACGAGCAGTACTTC. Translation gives CASSPSWSSYEQYF.